The next 26 T cell receptor beta chains were all read from a single sample in a study of blood T cell repertoires in COVID-19. Here immunoSEQ multiplex PCR was the method, and the copy in TCRdb shows in-frame clones only, minus some. This repertoire shows about 140,000 clones, over 75% found once; its top ten account for around 2.9%. The sequencing sample was made of PBMCs or T cells enriched from blood (not recorded which). The receptors were gathered from a woman aged 50 to 60 who had recovered from COVID-19.

The chain links TRBV7-8 to TRBJ1-5; D unresolved. With 5 bases removed from V and 6 bases from J, the gap between germline ends came to 20 bases. The germline V gene has CDR1 SGHVS and CDR2 FQNEAQ. The CDR3 spans 16 residues. The CDR3 loop reads CASSEGTPSGIQPQHF. CDR3 DNA sequence: TGTGCCAGCAGCGAAGGAACCCCGTCAGGTATTCAGCCCCAGCATTTT.

The rearrangement joins TRBV7-6 to TRBJ1-2; D possibly corresponds to TRBD1 (5 bases). Germline V gives CDR1 SGHVS, CDR2 FNYEAQ. This CDR3 is 15 amino acids long. Trimming cost V 1 base and J 8 bases, with 17 bases left between them. This CDR3 is CASSLDGTDAGGYTF. CDR3 bases: TGTGCCAGCAGCTTAGACGGGACTGATGCAGGGGGCTACACCTTC.

This chain joins TRBV19 and TRBJ1-1; D is unclear. This CDR3 spans 11 amino acids. V lost 7 bases and J lost 7, with 10 bases in between. Germline loops: CDR1 LNHDA, CDR2 SQIVND (reference sequence). The CDR3 nucleotides read TGTGCCAGTATCCTGGGCAGTGAAGCTTTCTTT. Protein: CASILGSEAFF.

The chain's CDR3 is CASSAEIGGELFF. The CDR3 DNA reads TGCGCCAGCAGCGCTGAAATCGGCGGGGAGCTGTTTTTT. The gene calls are TRBV5-1 and TRBJ2-2; D not resolved. The CDR3 extends over 13 amino acids. Looked up from germline, CDR1 is SGHRS and CDR2 is YFSETQ. V lost 4 bases and J lost 7, with 11 bases in between.

This clone was seen once. The chain couples TRBV5-1 to TRBJ1-4; a possible D gene is TRBD1 (5 bases). This CDR3 contains 14 residues. V lost 6 bases to trimming and J lost 4 bases, with 13 bases between them. Germline lookup yields CDR1 SGHRS and CDR2 YFSETQ. CDR3 region: CASNGGGYNEKLFF. CDR3 DNA sequence: TGCGCCAGCAATGGGGGGGGTTATAATGAAAAACTGTTTTTT.

V and J are TRBV18 and TRBJ2-7; tentative D call: TRBD2 (6 bases). This CDR3 is 14 amino acids long. Trimming took off 1 base at V and 5 bases at J, with 12 bases between the two ends. Per germline, CDR1 KGHSH and CDR2 LQKENI. CDR3 in DNA: TGTGCCAGCTCACCACGGGCGAGGGAGGACGAGCAGTACTTC. Translating gives CASSPRAREDEQYF.

The chain links TRBV25-1 to TRBJ1-1; no firm D call. Trimming took 1 base from V and 7 from J, leaving 10 bases between them. This CDR3 has 13 residues. Germline assignment: CDR1 MGHDK and CDR2 SYGVNS. Here the CDR3 reads CASSESLGGEAFF. CDR3 DNA: TGTGCCAGCAGTGAATCTCTCGGCGGTGAAGCTTTCTTT.

The V and J genes are TRBV19 and TRBJ2-1, with TRBD2 matching over 14 bases. The J segment lost 6 bases and the V segment lost 3 bases, leaving 7 bases of the junction unmatched. The germline gives CDR1 LNHDA, CDR2 SQIVND (reference sequence). There are 17 residues in the CDR3. As DNA, the CDR3 is TGTGCCAGTAGTATTCCCCTTGGACTAGCGGGGGGCAATGAGCAGTTCTTC. Protein: CASSIPLGLAGGNEQFF.

The gene calls are TRBV19 and TRBJ1-5; weak D call: TRBD1 (6 bases). Per germline, CDR1 LNHDA and CDR2 SQIVND (reference sequence). V lost 2 bases and J 5 bases, leaving 13 bases between the germline ends. This CDR3 is built from 15 residues. The chain's CDR3 is CASSIRADSHQPQHF. In nucleotides, the CDR3 is TGTGCCAGTAGTATACGCGCGGACAGTCATCAGCCCCAGCATTTT.

This chain links TRBV5-6 with TRBJ2-5; the D is unclear. This CDR3 is built from 15 residues. Germline V gene sequence: CDR1 SGHDT, CDR2 YYEEEE. Trimming stripped 4 bases from V and 3 bases from J, with 16 bases between. The CDR3 nucleotides are TGTGCCAGCAGCCAAGGATACAGCAACAAAGAGACCCAGTACTTC. Its protein is CASSQGYSNKETQYF.

The gene calls are TRBV18 and TRBJ2-3; D perhaps matches TRBD2 (5 bases). The germline V gene encodes CDR1 KGHSH and CDR2 LQKENI. V was shortened by 2 bases and J by 6 bases, with 6 bases between the two germline ends. The CDR3 has 12 amino acids. The CDR3 region has the DNA TGTGCCAGCTCACCAGGAGGTGATACGCAGTATTTT. This codes for CASSPGGDTQYF.

A few counts support this clone. The chain carries TRBV6-5 and TRBJ2-1, with 9 nucleotides matching TRBD2. Germline-derived CDR1 and CDR2 are MNHEY and SVGAGI. The CDR3 has 15 residues. V was clipped by 7 bases and J by 4 bases; unmatched bases: 8. CDR3 nucleotide sequence: TGTGCCAGCACTGTTAGCGGGAGTGGTTACAATGAGCAGTTCTTC. Its protein is CASTVSGSGYNEQFF.

V and J are TRBV11-1 and TRBJ2-1, with TRBD1 matching over 7 bases. The germline CDR1 and CDR2 sequences are SGHAT and FQDESV (reference sequence). The V segment lost 5 bases and the J segment 8 bases; nucleotides outside the gene matches: 9. This CDR3 contains 14 residues. This chain's CDR3 is CASSKTTGRDEQFF. CDR3 coding DNA: TGTGCCAGCAGCAAGACGACAGGGCGGGATGAGCAGTTCTTC.

This sequence joins TRBV5-1 and TRBJ2-1, with 7 bases lining up with TRBD1. The CDR3 length is 13 residues. Trimming at V came to 3 bases and at J to 9 bases, leaving 6 bases not matched to a gene. Germline-derived CDR1 and CDR2 are SGHRS and YFSETQ. This CDR3 is CASSSPGQAEQFF. The DNA for the CDR3 is TGCGCCAGCAGCTCCCCAGGACAGGCTGAGCAGTTCTTC.

J is TRBJ1-1 and V is TRBV14; 10 nucleotides line up with TRBD1. The J segment lost 8 bases and the V segment lost 1 base, leaving 10 bases of the junction unmatched. There are 16 residues in the CDR3. CDR1 SGHDN and CDR2 FVKESK come from the germline V gene. The CDR3 loop is CASSQVRGTGAHEAFF. The DNA of the CDR3 is TGTGCCAGCAGCCAAGTACGCGGGACAGGGGCCCACGAAGCTTTCTTT.

CDR3 nucleotide sequence: TGTGCCAGCAGCTCGCAGGGATGGGCGGAAGCTTTCTTT. Translating gives CASSSQGWAEAFF. V usage is TRBV11-2 and J usage is TRBJ1-1; the D gene is possibly TRBD1 (5 bases). Germline lookup yields CDR1 SGHAT and CDR2 FQNNGV. V shed 4 bases and J shed 8 bases, with 14 bases lying between them. The CDR3 length is 13 residues.

The chain employs TRBV5-6 and TRBJ2-3, with 7 bases fitting TRBD2. V shed 7 bases and J 5 bases; nucleotides not matched to a gene: 13. This CDR3 is 15 amino acids long. The germline gives CDR1 SGHDT, CDR2 YYEEEE. The CDR3 spells CASQKLAGDGDTQYF. CDR3 bases: TGTGCCAGCCAAAAGCTGGCGGGGGATGGAGATACGCAGTATTTT.

This clone was observed a handful of times. The chain carries TRBV19 and TRBJ1-1, with D hard to call. This CDR3 has 15 residues. The germline V and J ends were trimmed by 2 bases and 5 bases, with 15 bases remaining between them. CDR1 and CDR2 (germline): LNHDA, SQIVND (reference sequence). This chain's CDR3 is CASSISGGVGTEAFF. The CDR3, as DNA: TGTGCCAGTAGTATAAGCGGTGGAGTAGGAACTGAAGCTTTCTTT. Looking up the rest from reference TRBV19 and TRBJ1-1 gives the full variable domain: DGGITQSPKYLFRKEGQNVTLSCEQNLNHDAMYWYRQDPGQGLRLIYYSQIVNDFQKGDIAEGYSVSREKKESFPLTVTSAQKNPTAFYLCASSISGGVGTEAFFGQGTRLTVV.

V usage is TRBV5-1 and J usage is TRBJ2-7; D uncertain. From germline, CDR1 is SGHRS and CDR2 YFSETQ. V was clipped by 4 bases and J by 2 bases, with 13 bases between them. The CDR3 is 14 amino acids. The CDR3 DNA reads as TGCGCCAGCAGCGCGCCGGAGTCCCCCTACGAGCAGTACTTC. Amino acid sequence: CASSAPESPYEQYF.

The rearrangement joins TRBV29-1 to TRBJ2-3; D ambiguous. Germline values: CDR1 SQVTM, CDR2 ANQGSEA. The V end was cut by 5 bases, the J end by 6 bases, with 15 bases between. The CDR3 is 13 residues long. The CDR3 DNA reads TGCAGCGTTCGGGTAATAGCATCCGATACGCAGTATTTT. It translates to CSVRVIASDTQYF.

In its sample, this clone was seen a few times. The rearrangement joins TRBV20-1 to TRBJ2-1; 9 nucleotides agree with TRBD2. Germline V gene lookup returns CDR1 DFQATT and CDR2 SNEGSKA (reference sequence). J lost 8 bases, V lost 3 bases, and 2 bases had no gene match. This CDR3 comprises 12 residues. CDR3 bases: TGCAGTGCTAGTGGCGGGAGGGATGAGCAGTTCTTC. It yields the protein CSASGGRDEQFF.

The chain is built from TRBV7-8 and TRBJ2-7, with D unresolved. V dropped 3 bases and J dropped 2 bases, with 11 bases sitting between them. This CDR3 is built from 14 residues. Germline CDR1 is SGHVS and CDR2 is FQNEAQ. The CDR3 loop reads CASSFGRLTYEQYF. The DNA of the CDR3 is TGTGCCAGCAGCTTCGGCAGGCTTACCTACGAGCAGTACTTC.

V gene TRBV28 combines with J gene TRBJ1-5; TRBD1 aligns across 8 bases. Trimming took 2 bases from V and 2 from J; bases not matched to a gene: 5. Germline assignment: CDR1 MDHEN and CDR2 SYDVKM. This CDR3 is 16 amino acids long. For the CDR3, the DNA is TGTGCCAGCAGTTTAATTTCAGGGGGCGGCAATCAGCCCCAGCATTTT. Encoded protein: CASSLISGGGNQPQHF. Filled out from reference TRBV28 and TRBJ1-5, the complete variable domain reads DVKVTQSSRYLVKRTGEKVFLECVQDMDHENMFWYRQDPGLGLRLIYFSYDVKMKEKGDIPEGYSVSREKKERFSLILESASTNQTSMYLCASSLISGGGNQPQHFGDGTRLSIL.

The CDR3 nucleotides are TGTGCCAGCAGTCGGGACAGGGCGAGTGGCTACACCTTC. It specifies CASSRDRASGYTF. The chain carries TRBV3-1 (or the pseudogene TRBV3-2) and TRBJ1-2; TRBD1 aligns across 9 bases. V shed 6 bases, J shed 7 bases, and the junction held 6 bases outside the gene matches. The germline CDR1 and CDR2 sequences are LGHDT and YNNKEL (reference sequence). CDR3 length equals 13 residues.

The V and J genes are TRBV9 and TRBJ1-2; 9 bases line up with TRBD1. This CDR3 comprises 17 residues. Germline V gives CDR1 SGDLS, CDR2 YYNGEE. V gave up 3 bases and J gave up 3 bases; unmatched junction bases: 12. The CDR3 nucleotides read TGTGCCAGCAGCGGAGACCTGGGACAGGGTGGTTACTATGGCTACACCTTC. It encodes CASSGDLGQGGYYGYTF. Supplemented by reference TRBV9 and TRBJ1-2, the full variable domain reads DSGVTQTPKHLITATGQRVTLRCSPRSGDLSVYWYQQSLDQGLQFLIQYYNGEERAKGNILERFSAQQFPDLHSELNLSSLELGDSALYFCASSGDLGQGGYYGYTFGSGTRLTVV.

The chain recombines TRBV19 with TRBJ2-1; maybe TRBD2 (5 bases). CDR1 LNHDA and CDR2 SQIVND come from the germline V gene (reference sequence). CDR3 length: 14 residues. With 3 bases removed from V and 8 bases from J, the gap between germline ends came to 14 bases. The CDR3 bases are TGTGCCAGTAGTATTATAGGGAGACTCGATGAGCAGTTCTTC. Protein product: CASSIIGRLDEQFF.